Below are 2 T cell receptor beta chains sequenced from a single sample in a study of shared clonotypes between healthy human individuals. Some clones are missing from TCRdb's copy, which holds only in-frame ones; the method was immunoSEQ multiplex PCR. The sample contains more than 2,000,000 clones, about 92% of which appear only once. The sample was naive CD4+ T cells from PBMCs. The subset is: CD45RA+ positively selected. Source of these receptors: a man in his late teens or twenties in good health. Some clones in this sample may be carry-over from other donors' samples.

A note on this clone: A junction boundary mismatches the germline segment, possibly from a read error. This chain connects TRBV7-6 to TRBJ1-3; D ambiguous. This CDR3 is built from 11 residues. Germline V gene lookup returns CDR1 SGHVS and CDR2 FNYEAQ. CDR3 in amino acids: CASSSANTIYF. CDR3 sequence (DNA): TGTGCCAGCAGCTCTGCAAACACCATATATTTT.

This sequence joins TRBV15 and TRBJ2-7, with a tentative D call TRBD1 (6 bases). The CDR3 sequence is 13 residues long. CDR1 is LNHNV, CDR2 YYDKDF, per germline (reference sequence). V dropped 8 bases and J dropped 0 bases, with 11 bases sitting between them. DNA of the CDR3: TGTGCCACCGGACAGACTAACTCCTACGAGCAGTACTTC. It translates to CATGQTNSYEQYF.